What follows are 14 T cell receptor beta chains derived from one specimen sequenced in a study of long-term antiretroviral therapy in people with HIV. The assay, immunoSEQ v3.0, was run at survey level. The assay was immunoSEQ multiplex PCR, and TCRdb's table has in-frame clones only and misses some. The table has about 28,000 clones, approximately 90% seen once; the top ten hold just over 3.5%. Sequenced material: unsorted PBMCs, taken 1.8 years after starting antiretroviral therapy. Receptor source: a young woman with HIV.

The chain combines TRBV5-1 with TRBJ2-7; TRBD2 might be the D (6 bases). Trimming cost V 3 bases and J 2 bases, with 15 bases left between them. Germline V gene data show CDR1 as SGHRS and CDR2 as YFSETQ. The CDR3 extends over 15 amino acids. The CDR3 here is CASSWGGGKPYEQYF. The CDR3 coding sequence is TGCGCCAGCAGCTGGGGCGGAGGGAAACCCTACGAGCAGTACTTC.

The V gene is TRBV28, the J gene TRBJ2-1, with 7 bases fitting TRBD2. Germline loops: CDR1 MDHEN, CDR2 SYDVKM. Trimming removed 5 bases from V and 5 bases from J; junction bases left unmatched: 6. This CDR3 contains 14 residues. The CDR3 DNA follows: TGTGCCAGCAGTCGGCGGGAGTGGAACAATGAGCAGTTCTTC. Protein product: CASSRREWNNEQFF.

The CDR3 DNA sequence: TGTGCCAGCAGTTGGGTCGCGGGGAGGGCCCTCTTGGAGACCCAGTACTTC. Translation: CASSWVAGRALLETQYF. The chain carries TRBV28 and TRBJ2-5; 7 positions match TRBD2. The V gene's germline CDR1 is MDHEN and CDR2 SYDVKM. V shed 4 bases, J shed 5 bases, and the junction held 16 bases outside the gene matches. There are 17 residues in the CDR3.

V and J are TRBV14 and TRBJ2-3; no clear D. The CDR3 is made up of 15 amino acids. The V end lost 4 bases, the J end lost 7 bases, and 18 bases lay between the germline ends. Germline CDR1 SGHDN, CDR2 FVKESK. In nucleotides, the CDR3 is TGTGCCAGCAGCCCCCCCGGAGTAAGGGCAAATACGCAGTATTTT. This codes for CASSPPGVRANTQYF.

This clone was detected only once. The genes are TRBV19 and TRBJ1-1; D is ambiguous. The CDR3 totals 16 residues. Germline V gene lookup returns CDR1 LNHDA and CDR2 SQIVND (reference sequence). V was cut by 5 bases and J by 2 bases, with 18 bases left in between. The CDR3 protein is CASSRTSGRANTEAFF. CDR3 nucleotide sequence: TGTGCCAGTAGTCGAACTTCCGGACGGGCTAACACTGAAGCTTTCTTT.

The chain couples TRBV4-3 to TRBJ1-3; possible D gene TRBD1, 6 bases. CDR1 and CDR2 (germline): LGHNA, YSLEER. V lost 2 bases and J lost 3, with 14 bases in between. This CDR3 has 16 residues. CDR3 loop: CASSQRGGAFGNTIYF. In nucleotides, the CDR3 is TGCGCCAGCAGCCAACGGGGGGGGGCCTTTGGAAACACCATATATTTT.

The chain links TRBV7-2 to TRBJ2-7, with D possibly TRBD2 on 6 matching bases. This CDR3 contains 14 residues. Germline assignment: CDR1 SGHTA and CDR2 FQGNSA. V gave up 5 bases and J gave up 6 bases, with 17 bases separating them. Here the CDR3 DNA reads TGTGCCAGCAGCCCCTCTCTAGCGAGCGGCGAGCAGTACTTC. This gives the protein CASSPSLASGEQYF.

This chain uses TRBV5-4 with TRBJ2-7, with TRBD1 matching 9 bases. V lost 4 bases and J lost 1; bases outside the gene matches: 9. Germline-derived CDR1 and CDR2 are SGHNT and YYREEE (reference sequence). The CDR3 is 16 residues long. CDR3 amino acids: CASSPLSGTGSYEQYF. For the CDR3, the DNA is TGTGCCAGCAGCCCACTCTCCGGGACAGGGTCCTACGAGCAGTACTTC.

The chain is built from TRBV10-3 and TRBJ2-7, with D hard to call. The CDR3 runs to 14 residues. The germline gives CDR1 ENHRY, CDR2 SYGVKD. V lost 10 bases and J 2 bases, leaving 18 bases between the germline ends. The chain's CDR3 is CARALPGSPYEQYF. CDR3 nucleotides: TGTGCCAGAGCTCTTCCCGGTAGCCCCTACGAGCAGTACTTC.

The count of this clone is one. This sequence joins TRBV7-4 and TRBJ2-7; 7 bases agree with TRBD2. This CDR3 comprises 13 residues. Germline CDR1 and CDR2: SGHVT and SQSDAQ. V dropped 9 bases and J dropped 4; count of bases not matched to a gene: 9. CDR3 region: CARWREGLYEQYF. CDR3 sequence (DNA): TGTGCCAGGTGGAGGGAGGGCCTATACGAGCAGTACTTC.

This clone is a singleton in its sample. This rearrangement joins TRBV11-3 to TRBJ2-1; D unresolved. Trimming cost V 2 bases and J 5 bases, with 7 bases left between them. Germline V lookup: CDR1 SGHNT, CDR2 YENEEA. The CDR3 has 13 residues. DNA of the CDR3: TGTGCCAGCAGCTTATCTTTCGACAATGAGCAGTTCTTC. It yields the protein CASSLSFDNEQFF.

The chain recombines TRBV7-3 with TRBJ2-2, with 9 bases aligning to TRBD2. The CDR3 is 18 amino acids. Germline V gives CDR1 SGHTA, CDR2 FQGTGA. Germline trimming cut 2 bases from V and 4 bases from J; bases unmatched to any gene: 11. In nucleotides, the CDR3 is TGTGCCAGCAGCTTATCGTTTAGTGCTAGCGGGGTCACCGGGGAGCTGTTTTTT. Protein: CASSLSFSASGVTGELFF.

The chain joins TRBV14 to TRBJ2-7, with 13 bases fitting TRBD2. The CDR3 covers 15 residues. Germline V gene sequence: CDR1 SGHDN, CDR2 FVKESK. V lost 4 bases and J lost 2; bases outside the gene matches: 2. The CDR3 DNA sequence: TGTGCCAGCAGCCCAGGACTAGCGGGGGCCTACGAGCAGTACTTC. This encodes CASSPGLAGAYEQYF. Variable domain in full (rest from reference TRBV14 and TRBJ2-7): EAGVTQFPSHSVIEKGQTVTLRCDPISGHDNLYWYRRVMGKEIKFLLHFVKESKQDESGMPNNRFLAERTGGTYSTLKVQPAELEDSGVYFCASSPGLAGAYEQYFGPGTRLTVT.

This rearrangement joins TRBV27 to TRBJ1-3; D gene unclear. This CDR3 has 16 residues. The V gene's germline CDR1 is MNHEY and CDR2 SMNVEV (reference sequence). V lost 0 bases and J lost 0, with 9 bases in between. DNA for the CDR3: TGTGCCAGCAGTTTATCAGGCGGGAACTCTGGAAACACCATATATTTT. Protein sequence: CASSLSGGNSGNTIYF.